One and the same sample provided the 8 T cell receptor beta chains below, sequenced in a study of cytomegalovirus exposure and HLA in healthy donors. 60 Vbeta and 13 Jbeta primers were used in PCR. Sequencing was performed with immunoSEQ multiplex PCR; in TCRdb, only in-frame clones are kept and a portion is missing. The sample lists 100,000 to 150,000 clones, roughly 80% seen once, with 3.5% to 4% in the top ten. The specimen was PBMCs. The receptors here all came from a man aged 18-30 years in good health and CMV-seropositive.

This chain uses TRBV7-8 with TRBJ1-6; D not certain. V shed 3 bases and J shed 4 bases, with 10 bases lying between them. CDR3 length: 15 amino acids. Germline loops: CDR1 SGHVS, CDR2 FQNEAQ. The CDR3 sequence is CASSLAGEYNSPLHF. CDR3 nucleotides: TGTGCCAGCAGCTTGGCCGGGGAATATAATTCACCCCTCCACTTT.

V is TRBV7-2 and J is TRBJ2-5; tentative D call: TRBD2 (7 bases). This CDR3 region has 15 residues. Trimming removed 1 base from V and 1 base from J, with 10 bases in between. From germline, CDR1 is SGHTA and CDR2 FQGNSA. The CDR3 DNA is TGTGCCAGCAGCTTAGGCGGGGGCCTCCAAGAGACCCAGTACTTC. This codes for CASSLGGGLQETQYF.

The genes are TRBV5-1 and TRBJ1-1, with 9 bases identical to TRBD1. J lost 5 bases, V lost 0 bases, and 8 bases had no gene match. Germline loops: CDR1 SGHRS, CDR2 YFSETQ. This CDR3 spans 16 amino acids. The CDR3 is CASSLVSGTGTTEAFF. DNA for the CDR3: TGCGCCAGCAGCTTGGTTTCCGGGACAGGGACAACTGAAGCTTTCTTT.

The chain employs TRBV27 and TRBJ1-1, with D tentatively TRBD1 (5 bases). The germline gives CDR1 MNHEY, CDR2 SMNVEV (reference sequence). CDR3 size: 16 residues. The V end was cut by 3 bases, the J end by 1 base, with 15 bases between. The CDR3 nucleotides are TGTGCCAGCAGTTTGGGACCTCGGGGGAGGAACACTGAAGCTTTCTTT. This gives the protein CASSLGPRGRNTEAFF.

The chain joins TRBV7-9 to TRBJ1-1; no firm D call. Germline V CDR1 and CDR2: SEHNR, FQNEAQ (reference sequence). The CDR3 has 17 amino acids. V lost 1 base to trimming and J lost 3 bases, with 18 bases between them. This CDR3 is CASSLGFPPREDTEAFF. The CDR3 nucleotides read TGTGCCAGCAGCTTAGGTTTTCCGCCTAGAGAGGACACTGAAGCTTTCTTT. The entire variable domain, with the rest obtained from reference TRBV7-9 and TRBJ1-1, is as follows: DTGVSQNPRHKITKRGQNVTFRCDPISEHNRLYWYRQTLGQGPEFLTYFQNEAQLEKSRLLSDRFSAERPKGSFSTLEIQRTEQGDSAMYLCASSLGFPPREDTEAFFGQGTRLTVV.

V usage is TRBV25-1 and J usage is TRBJ2-3; the D gene is possibly TRBD2 (6 bases). This CDR3 region has 15 residues. Germline V gives CDR1 MGHDK, CDR2 SYGVNS. Trimming took off 6 bases at V and 2 bases at J, with 15 bases between the two ends. The CDR3 nucleotides are TGTGCCAGCAGGGGGGAACGGGAGTTCACAGATACGCAGTATTTT. Translating gives CASRGEREFTDTQYF. The whole variable domain, remainder taken from reference TRBV25-1 and TRBJ2-3, is EADIYQTPRYLVIGTGKKITLECSQTMGHDKMYWYQQDPGMELHLIHYSYGVNSTEKGDLSSESTVSRIRTEHFPLTLESARPSHTSQYLCASRGEREFTDTQYFGPGTRLTVL.

This clone was observed a handful of times. V usage is TRBV4-3 and J usage is TRBJ2-7, with 12 positions matching TRBD1. V was clipped by 3 bases and J by 3 bases; unmatched bases: 6. Germline values: CDR1 LGHNA, CDR2 YSLEER. The CDR3 covers 16 residues. The CDR3 DNA is TGCGCCAGCAGCCAGGGGACAGGGGGCAGTTACTACGAGCAGTACTTC. Translating it yields CASSQGTGGSYYEQYF.

This clone was counted once. This sequence joins TRBV11-2 and TRBJ1-1; D is possibly TRBD1 (5 bases). The germline V gene encodes CDR1 SGHAT and CDR2 FQNNGV. This CDR3 spans 13 amino acids. V lost 5 bases and J 2 bases, leaving 9 bases between the germline ends. CDR3 residues: CASSRTGNTEAFF. The CDR3 DNA is TGTGCCAGCAGCCGAACAGGAAACACTGAAGCTTTCTTT. Complete variable domain (other parts from reference TRBV11-2 and TRBJ1-1): EAGVAQSPRYKIIEKRQSVAFWCNPISGHATLYWYQQILGQGPKLLIQFQNNGVVDDSQLPKDRFSAERLKGVDSTLKIQPAKLEDSAVYLCASSRTGNTEAFFGQGTRLTVV.